What follows are 20 T cell receptor beta chains derived from one specimen sequenced in a study of blood T cell repertoires in COVID-19. Assay used: immunoSEQ multiplex PCR; TCRdb lists only in-frame clones, some missing. Of hundreds of thousands of clones listed, around 78% are singletons. The material sequenced was peripheral blood. All receptors derive from a woman aged 70 to 79 with active or convalescent COVID-19.

This chain links TRBV6-5 with TRBJ2-5, with TRBD2 matching over 13 bases. CDR1 and CDR2 (germline): MNHEY, SVGAGI. J lost 5 bases, V lost 6 bases, and 6 bases had no gene match. This CDR3 spans 15 amino acids. CDR3 nucleotide sequence: TGTGCCAGCAGGCGCGGGACTAGCGGGAAGGAGACCCAGTACTTC. As protein: CASRRGTSGKETQYF.

The rearrangement uses TRBV7-3 and TRBJ2-7, with D maybe TRBD1 (7 bases). With 1 base removed from V and 7 bases from J, the gap between germline ends came to 17 bases. The CDR3 extends over 15 amino acids. The V gene's germline CDR1 is SGHTA and CDR2 FQGTGA. CDR3 nucleotide sequence: TGTGCCAGCAGCTTAAATGGAGGGCCAGGGGGTGAGCAGTACTTC. Translated: CASSLNGGPGGEQYF.

This clone was observed a handful of times. V usage is TRBV6-2 or TRBV6-3 and J usage is TRBJ2-2; D is unclear. Germline assignment: CDR1 MNHEY and CDR2 SVGEGT. V lost 2 bases and J lost 3, with 7 bases in between. CDR3 length: 14 amino acids. The CDR3 loop is CASSYLRYTGELFF. The CDR3 coding sequence is TGTGCCAGCAGTTACCTAAGATACACCGGGGAGCTGTTTTTT.

This clone occurred once. V is TRBV27 and J is TRBJ2-1; the D is unclear. The CDR3 totals 15 residues. The V gene's germline CDR1 is MNHEY and CDR2 SMNVEV (reference sequence). The V and J ends lost 5 bases and 7 bases respectively, with 18 bases between them. CDR3 DNA: TGTGCCAGCAGTCCCTTAGAGGCGCATTCGAATGAGCAGTTCTTC. Amino acid sequence: CASSPLEAHSNEQFF.

The chain recombines TRBV20-1 with TRBJ1-5, with D perhaps matching TRBD1 (6 bases). Trimming removed 3 bases at V and 7 bases at J, with 13 bases between. Germline CDR1 DFQATT, CDR2 SNEGSKA (reference sequence). The CDR3 contains 13 residues. Written as DNA, the CDR3 is TGCAGTGCTAGTATTGGGGGCCGGCAGCCCCAGCATTTT. Protein: CSASIGGRQPQHF.

The chain couples TRBV2 to TRBJ1-5; 12 bases map to TRBD1. The CDR3 is made up of 16 amino acids. Per the germline V gene, CDR1 is SNHLY and CDR2 is FYNNEI. With V trimmed by 5 bases and J by 5 bases, 7 bases remained unmatched. CDR3 DNA: TGTGCCAGCAGTCCCCAGGGACAGGGGGCCTATCAGCCCCAGCATTTT. This translates into CASSPQGQGAYQPQHF.

The table lists this clone with a few counts. CDR3 nucleotides: TGCGCCAGCAGCTCCGGACAGTTCAATCAGCCCCAGCATTTT. It specifies CASSSGQFNQPQHF. The genes are TRBV5-1 and TRBJ1-5, with D tentatively TRBD1 (6 bases). Germline V gene sequence: CDR1 SGHRS, CDR2 YFSETQ. Trimming removed 3 bases from V and 3 bases from J, with 10 bases in between. This CDR3 region has 14 residues.

The chain couples TRBV5-8 to TRBJ1-5; no definite D call. V was pared by 0 bases and J by 7 bases, with 14 bases between. The germline V gene encodes CDR1 SGHTS and CDR2 YDEGEE. The CDR3 covers 15 residues. As DNA, the CDR3 is TGTGCCAGCAGCTTGGCCCTAGCGGGGAACCAGCCCCAGCATTTT. Translated: CASSLALAGNQPQHF.

The V and J genes are TRBV19 and TRBJ2-3, with D possibly being TRBD1 (5 bases). The CDR3 sequence is 16 residues long. V was shortened by 5 bases and J by 0 bases, with 15 bases between the two germline ends. Germline V gene data show CDR1 as LNHDA and CDR2 as SQIVND (reference sequence). In nucleotides, the CDR3 is TGTGCCAGTAGTCCTTACTCAGGGTCTAGCACAGATACGCAGTATTTT. Protein sequence: CASSPYSGSSTDTQYF.

The chain joins TRBV24-1 to TRBJ2-2; D is perhaps TRBD1 (6 bases). Trimming pared 7 bases from V and 5 bases from J, leaving 10 bases between. Germline CDR1 is KGHDR and CDR2 is SFDVKD. This CDR3 spans 13 amino acids. The CDR3 DNA is TGTGCCACCAGCCTACAGGGTACCGGGGAGCTGTTTTTT. The encoded protein is CATSLQGTGELFF.

The chain combines TRBV5-1 with TRBJ2-2; maybe TRBD1 (7 bases). The V and J ends lost 4 bases and 6 bases respectively, with 16 bases between them. CDR1 and CDR2 (germline): SGHRS, YFSETQ. This CDR3 region has 15 residues. CDR3 protein: CASSPQGGQPGELFF. The CDR3 DNA sequence: TGCGCCAGCAGCCCCCAGGGGGGCCAGCCCGGGGAGCTGTTTTTT.

The CDR3 DNA follows: TGTGCCAGCAGCTTCTCCGGGACAGGGGAGGGGAAACTGTTTTTT. This codes for CASSFSGTGEGKLFF. V and J are TRBV7-9 and TRBJ1-4, with 10 bases matching TRBD1. V lost 3 bases, J lost 11 bases, and 9 bases stayed unmatched. The germline V gene has CDR1 SEHNR and CDR2 FQNEAQ (reference sequence). The CDR3 spans 15 residues.

In this sample, this clone turned up a few times. Distinct nucleotide sequences in the sample also encode this CDR3. The J gene is TRBJ1-1, the V gene TRBV18, with 8 nucleotides matching TRBD1. Germline V gives CDR1 KGHSH, CDR2 LQKENI. J was trimmed by 5 bases and V by 8 bases; bases with no gene match: 7. This CDR3 is built from 13 residues. As DNA, the CDR3 is TGTGCCAGCAGTCAGGGGGCTGATACTGAAGCTTTCTTT. As protein: CASSQGADTEAFF.

This chain links TRBV24-1 with TRBJ2-5; 9 nucleotides match TRBD2. Per germline, CDR1 KGHDR and CDR2 SFDVKD. The J segment lost 2 bases and the V segment lost 4 bases, leaving 4 bases of the junction unmatched. CDR3 length: 15 residues. The CDR3: CATSETGLAQETQYF. The CDR3 bases are TGTGCCACCAGTGAGACGGGACTAGCTCAAGAGACCCAGTACTTC.

V gene TRBV29-1 combines with J gene TRBJ2-1, with 8 bases fitting TRBD1. V dropped 6 bases and J dropped 4; count of bases not matched to a gene: 8. The CDR3 is made up of 14 amino acids. Germline values: CDR1 SQVTM, CDR2 ANQGSEA. CDR3 nucleotide sequence: TGCAGCGTGCTCCGACAGGGGCGGTACAATGAGCAGTTCTTC. Protein: CSVLRQGRYNEQFF.

V usage is TRBV6-5 and J usage is TRBJ2-7; TRBD1 aligns across 11 bases. The CDR3 length is 15 residues. After removal of 2 bases from V and 6 bases from J, the junction contained 6 bases not matched to a gene. Germline lookup yields CDR1 MNHEY and CDR2 SVGAGI. CDR3 protein: CASSYGGTGGREQYF. CDR3 DNA sequence: TGTGCCAGCAGTTACGGCGGGACAGGGGGACGCGAGCAGTACTTC.

This chain joins TRBV2 and TRBJ2-2; 10 nucleotides line up with TRBD2. The CDR3 has 18 residues. Germline loops: CDR1 SNHLY, CDR2 FYNNEI. J lost 4 bases, V lost 6 bases, and 14 bases had no gene match. CDR3 residues: CASRDPRSGGAVTGELFF. The CDR3 nucleotides are TGTGCCAGCAGGGACCCTAGGAGCGGGGGGGCGGTCACCGGGGAGCTGTTTTTT.

The chain recombines TRBV5-6 with TRBJ1-4; 8 positions match TRBD1. This CDR3 spans 18 amino acids. V was pared by 4 bases and J by 7 bases, with 18 bases of the junction left unmatched. CDR1 is SGHDT and CDR2 is YYEEEE in the germline V gene. CDR3 sequence (DNA): TGTGCCAGCAGCCGGCCAGGGGGCGTCGGTTATCGGGGTGAAAAACTGTTTTTT. Its protein product is CASSRPGGVGYRGEKLFF.

This chain connects TRBV20-1 to TRBJ1-1; D is ambiguous. Trimming cost V 1 base and J 7 bases, with 7 bases left between them. From germline, CDR1 is DFQATT and CDR2 SNEGSKA (reference sequence). This CDR3 is built from 11 residues. The CDR3 bases are TGCAGTGCTAGAGGAACCAGTGAAGCTTTCTTT. Translating it yields CSARGTSEAFF.

J is TRBJ1-2 and V is TRBV6-6; no definite D call. The CDR3 contains 13 residues. Germline V lookup: CDR1 MNHNY, CDR2 SVGAGI (reference sequence). Trimming stripped 2 bases from V and 8 bases from J, with 12 bases between. The CDR3 loop reads CASSYNSREGYTF. The CDR3 nucleotides read TGTGCCAGCAGTTACAATTCGAGGGAGGGCTACACCTTC.